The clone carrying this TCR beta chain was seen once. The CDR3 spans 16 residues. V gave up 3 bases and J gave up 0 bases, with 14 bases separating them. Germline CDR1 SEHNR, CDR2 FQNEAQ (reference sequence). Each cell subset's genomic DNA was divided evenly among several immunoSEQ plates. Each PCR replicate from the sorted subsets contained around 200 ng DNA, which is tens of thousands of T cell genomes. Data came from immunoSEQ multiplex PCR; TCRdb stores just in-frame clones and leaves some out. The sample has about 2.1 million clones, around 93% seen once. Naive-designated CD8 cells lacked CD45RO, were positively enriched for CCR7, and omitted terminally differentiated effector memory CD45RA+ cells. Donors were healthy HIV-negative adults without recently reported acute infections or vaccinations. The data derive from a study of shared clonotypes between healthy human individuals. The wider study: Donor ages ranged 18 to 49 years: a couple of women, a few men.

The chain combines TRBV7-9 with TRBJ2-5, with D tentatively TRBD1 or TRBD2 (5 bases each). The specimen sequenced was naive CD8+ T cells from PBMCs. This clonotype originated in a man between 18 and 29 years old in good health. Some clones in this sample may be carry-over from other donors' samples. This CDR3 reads CASSFSGTVNQETQYF. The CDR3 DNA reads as TGTGCCAGCAGCTTCTCCGGGACGGTAAACCAAGAGACCCAGTACTTC.